This TCR beta chain emerged from a study of T-cell reconstitution after alpha-beta-depleted transplantation in children. Germline CDR1 is LNHNV and CDR2 is YYDKDF (reference sequence). CDR3 length: 13 residues. V lost 1 base to trimming and J lost 4 bases, with 6 bases between them. TCRbeta library construction was performed incorporating unique molecular identifiers. TCRdb ran MiXCR on the PCR reads and lists one entry per CDR3 protein. In the table there are around 200,000 distinct CDR3 sequences, approximately 10% of which are singletons. This clonotype was detected many times. Sequencing was performed on PBMCs from the stem cell graft donor, taken from the stem cell graft. The rearrangement joins TRBV15 to TRBJ2-3, with D uncertain. The receptor comes from a human donor who donated a stem cell graft to a child with acute lymphoblastic leukemia. The CDR3 spells CATSRVRADTQYF. The CDR3, as DNA: TGTGCCACCAGCAGAGTAAGGGCAGATACGCAGTATTTT.